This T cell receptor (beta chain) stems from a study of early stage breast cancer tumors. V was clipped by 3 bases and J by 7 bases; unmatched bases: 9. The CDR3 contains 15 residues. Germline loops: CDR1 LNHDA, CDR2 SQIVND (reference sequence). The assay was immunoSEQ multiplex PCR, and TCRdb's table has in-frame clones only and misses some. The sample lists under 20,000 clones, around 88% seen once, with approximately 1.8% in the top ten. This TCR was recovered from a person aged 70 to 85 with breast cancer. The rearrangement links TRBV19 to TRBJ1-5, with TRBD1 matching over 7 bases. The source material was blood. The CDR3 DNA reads TGTGCCAGTAGTATTTGGAGACAGGGTGAGCAGCCCCAGCATTTT. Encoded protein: CASSIWRQGEQPQHF.